Presented here are 29 T cell receptor beta chains from one specimen sequenced in a study of blood T cell repertoires in COVID-19. TCRdb's table, derived via immunoSEQ multiplex PCR, lists solely in-frame clones and lacks some. The sample shows 20,000 to 30,000 clones, approximately 96% of them seen only once. The sample taken for sequencing was peripheral blood. These receptors came from a human donor with active COVID-19. The donor label of this sample is uncertain.

This clone occurred once. The genes are TRBV4-1 and TRBJ2-5; 11 bases fit TRBD1. This CDR3 region has 16 residues. V was pared by 2 bases and J by 4 bases, with 6 bases of the junction left unmatched. Germline V gene sequence: CDR1 MGHRA, CDR2 YSYEKL. Here the CDR3 DNA reads TGCGCCAGCAGCCAACCTGGACAGGGGGCTCGAGAGACCCAGTACTTC. Translating gives CASSQPGQGARETQYF.

DNA of the CDR3: TGCGCCAGCAGTGAGGGCGAGCGGGGGGGCTTAGTCGGGGAGCTGTTTTTT. Translation: CASSEGERGGLVGELFF. V is TRBV10-2 and J is TRBJ2-2; 10 nucleotides align to TRBD2. J was trimmed by 7 bases and V by 2 bases; bases with no gene match: 10. There are 17 residues in the CDR3. Germline assignment: CDR1 WSHSY and CDR2 SAAADI.

Comments on this clone: At one end the junction does not follow the germline gene, possibly because of a read error. The chain links TRBV30 to TRBJ1-1, with a possible D match to TRBD1 (6 bases). Germline V gene data show CDR1 as GTSNPN and CDR2 as SVGIG (reference sequence). This CDR3 has 13 amino acids. The DNA of the CDR3 is TGTGCCTGGAGTGTGTCTGGGGACACTGAAGCTTTCTTC. Its translation: CAWSVSGDTEAFF.

The chain employs TRBV7-2 and TRBJ1-5; D is undetermined. This CDR3 contains 11 residues. Germline V lookup: CDR1 SGHTA, CDR2 FQGNSA. V lost 5 bases and J 9 bases, leaving 8 bases between the germline ends. CDR3 amino acids: CASSQGGPQHF. For the CDR3, the DNA is TGTGCCAGCAGCCAAGGCGGGCCCCAGCATTTT.

The chain has TRBV2 and TRBJ2-1; D may be TRBD2 (5 bases). This CDR3 has 15 amino acids. Germline V CDR1 and CDR2: SNHLY, FYNNEI. Trimming pared 2 bases from V and 0 bases from J, leaving 8 bases between. For the CDR3, the DNA is TGTGCCAGCAGTGAACTAGCAGGCTCCTACAATGAGCAGTTCTTC. Its translation is CASSELAGSYNEQFF.

This chain connects TRBV6-4 to TRBJ2-4, with D possibly TRBD1 on 6 matching bases. CDR3 size: 17 residues. The germline gives CDR1 MRHNA, CDR2 SNTAGT. Trimming left V 0 bases short and J 4 bases short, with 16 bases between. CDR3 nucleotides: TGTGCCAGCAGTGACTCGATTTTAAACAGGGCTAAAAACATTCAGTACTTC. Its protein is CASSDSILNRAKNIQYF.

The V and J genes are TRBV7-8 and TRBJ2-1, with D possibly being TRBD1 (6 bases). The V gene's germline CDR1 is SGHVS and CDR2 FQNEAQ. The CDR3 is 13 amino acids. V was pared by 11 bases and J by 4 bases, with 15 bases between. The CDR3 DNA sequence: TGTGCCGTTAGGGGGAGCGAGTACAATGAGCAGTTCTTC. Its protein product is CAVRGSEYNEQFF.

The chain couples TRBV7-8 to TRBJ2-2; 9 nucleotides match TRBD2. V shed 1 base, J shed 7 bases, and the junction held 10 bases outside the gene matches. Germline V CDR1 and CDR2: SGHVS, FQNEAQ. The CDR3 contains 17 residues. CDR3 sequence reads: CASSLVHGTSLVGELFF. Written as DNA, the CDR3 is TGTGCCAGCAGCTTAGTGCACGGGACTAGCCTGGTCGGGGAGCTGTTTTTT.

This clone came up a few times. The rearrangement uses TRBV6-6 and TRBJ1-5, with 7 bases identical to TRBD1. From germline, CDR1 is MNHNY and CDR2 SVGAGI (reference sequence). V dropped 5 bases and J dropped 5; count of bases not matched to a gene: 3. The CDR3 runs to 13 residues. The CDR3 coding sequence is TGTGCCAGCAGTGACAGGGCTCATCAGCCCCAGCATTTT. Its protein is CASSDRAHQPQHF.

This clone was picked up a small number of times. This sequence joins TRBV7-2 and TRBJ2-5; D perhaps matches TRBD1 (6 bases). The CDR3 consists of 15 residues. Germline assignment: CDR1 SGHTA and CDR2 FQGNSA. V was pared by 4 bases and J by 5 bases, with 17 bases between. The CDR3 region is CASSSRGSGWETQYF. The CDR3 bases are TGTGCCAGCAGCTCTAGGGGGAGTGGGTGGGAGACCCAGTACTTC.

This rearrangement joins TRBV9 to TRBJ2-7, with D perhaps TRBD1 (6 bases). CDR1 and CDR2 from the germline V gene are SGDLS and YYNGEE. Trimming stripped 3 bases from V and 4 bases from J, with 14 bases between. CDR3 length: 14 amino acids. The CDR3 is CASSAQQQGYEQYF. As DNA, the CDR3 is TGTGCCAGCAGCGCGCAACAACAGGGTTACGAGCAGTACTTC.

The genes are TRBV6-6 and TRBJ2-3, with TRBD1 matching over 8 bases. CDR3 length: 15 residues. Germline assignment: CDR1 MNHNY and CDR2 SVGAGI (reference sequence). Trimming took 6 bases from V and 2 from J; bases not matched to a gene: 7. CDR3 loop: CASSRQGMDTDTQYF. The DNA for the CDR3 is TGTGCCAGCAGCCGACAGGGGATGGACACAGATACGCAGTATTTT.

This clone was seen a single time. The chain joins TRBV5-1 to TRBJ1-2, with 8 bases lining up with TRBD1. The germline V gene has CDR1 SGHRS and CDR2 YFSETQ. V was clipped by 5 bases and J by 4 bases; unmatched bases: 10. The CDR3 consists of 15 residues. For the CDR3, the DNA is TGCGCCAGCAGGCAAACAGGGGGTTTATCCTATGGCTACACCTTC. Amino acid sequence: CASRQTGGLSYGYTF. Together with reference TRBV5-1 and TRBJ1-2, the CDR3 gives the full variable domain: KAGVTQTPRYLIKTRGQQVTLSCSPISGHRSVSWYQQTPGQGLQFLFEYFSETQRNKGNFPGRFSGRQFSNSRSEMNVSTLELGDSALYLCASRQTGGLSYGYTFGSGTRLTVV.

This chain links TRBV19 with TRBJ2-5; D is perhaps TRBD2 (6 bases). V was trimmed by 2 bases and J by 3 bases, leaving 10 bases between them. Germline CDR1 and CDR2: LNHDA and SQIVND (reference sequence). CDR3 size: 14 residues. The CDR3 is CASSIRAGKETQYF. The DNA of the CDR3 is TGTGCCAGTAGTATAAGGGCGGGAAAAGAGACCCAGTACTTC.

The gene calls are TRBV19 and TRBJ2-3; D is perhaps TRBD1 (6 bases). Germline V gene sequence: CDR1 LNHDA, CDR2 SQIVND (reference sequence). Trimming left V 3 bases short and J 3 bases short, with 16 bases between. The CDR3 covers 16 residues. CDR3 protein: CASSISAGEGTDTQYF. Here the CDR3 DNA reads TGTGCCAGTAGTATCTCGGCAGGGGAAGGAACAGATACGCAGTATTTT.

The V gene is TRBV18, the J gene TRBJ2-1; 12 bases match TRBD2. With V trimmed by 0 bases and J by 7 bases, 4 bases remained unmatched. CDR3 size: 16 residues. Germline V lookup: CDR1 KGHSH, CDR2 LQKENI. CDR3 sequence: CASSPPLAGGPNEQFF. As DNA, the CDR3 is TGTGCCAGCTCACCACCGCTAGCGGGAGGGCCGAATGAGCAGTTCTTC.

The chain couples TRBV30 to TRBJ2-7; weak D call: TRBD1 (6 bases). Germline CDR1 GTSNPN, CDR2 SVGIG (reference sequence). This CDR3 has 13 residues. The V end was cut by 2 bases, the J end by 2 bases, with 10 bases between. The CDR3 here is CAWSSGQTYEQYF. The CDR3 DNA follows: TGTGCCTGGAGTTCAGGACAGACCTACGAGCAGTACTTC.

V gene TRBV5-6 combines with J gene TRBJ1-2, with 9 positions matching TRBD1. This CDR3 region has 15 residues. The germline CDR1 and CDR2 sequences are SGHDT and YYEEEE. Germline trimming cut 6 bases from V and 2 bases from J; bases unmatched to any gene: 8. For the CDR3, the DNA is TGTGCCAGCATCTGGGCCGGGACAGGGAACTATGGCTACACCTTC. This encodes CASIWAGTGNYGYTF. Together with reference TRBV5-6 and TRBJ1-2, the CDR3 gives the full variable domain: DAGVTQSPTHLIKTRGQQVTLRCSPKSGHDTVSWYQQALGQGPQFIFQYYEEEERQRGNFPDRFSGHQFPNYSSELNVNALLLGDSALYLCASIWAGTGNYGYTFGSGTRLTVV.

The V gene is TRBV7-9, the J gene TRBJ1-6, with D tentatively TRBD1 (5 bases). CDR1 and CDR2 from the germline V gene are SEHNR and FQNEAQ (reference sequence). The CDR3 has 11 residues. V shed 7 bases and J shed 13 bases, with 11 bases lying between them. The CDR3 nucleotides are TGTGCCAGCAACCCTGGGGCCCCCCTCCACTTT. Amino acid sequence: CASNPGAPLHF.

This clone showed up just a few times. The CDR3, as DNA: TGCAGCGTTGAACTTATATACATGAACACTGAAGCTTTCTTT. The encoded protein is CSVELIYMNTEAFF. The chain joins TRBV29-1 to TRBJ1-1; no clear D gene. The CDR3 is 14 residues long. Germline V CDR1 and CDR2: SQVTM, ANQGSEA. V dropped 2 bases and J dropped 0 bases, with 10 bases sitting between them. Filled out from reference TRBV29-1 and TRBJ1-1, the complete variable domain reads SAVISQKPSRDICQRGTSLTIQCQVDSQVTMMFWYRQQPGQSLTLIATANQGSEATYESGFVIDKFPISRPNLTFSTLTVSNMSPEDSSIYLCSVELIYMNTEAFFGQGTRLTVV.

The V and J genes are TRBV6-1 and TRBJ1-2, with TRBD1 matching 9 bases. Germline lookup yields CDR1 MNHNS and CDR2 SASEGT. CDR3 length: 13 amino acids. The V segment lost 2 bases and the J segment 7 bases; nucleotides outside the gene matches: 2. CDR3 in DNA: TGTGCCAGCAGTGAACGGACAGGGGTTGGCTACACCTTC. Its protein is CASSERTGVGYTF.

This sequence joins TRBV12-3 or TRBV12-4 and TRBJ1-1; the D gene is possibly TRBD1 (5 bases). V was pared by 7 bases and J by 4 bases, with 10 bases between. The CDR3 extends over 12 amino acids. The CDR3, as DNA: TGTGCCAGCACTCGGGGGGGCACTGAAGCTTTCTTT. It translates to CASTRGGTEAFF.

CDR3 residues: CAWSVRSGGQETQYF. The DNA for the CDR3 is TGTGCCTGGAGTGTACGGTCAGGGGGCCAAGAGACCCAGTACTTC. The gene calls are TRBV30 and TRBJ2-5; 7 bases map to TRBD1. The CDR3 has 15 residues. Germline trimming cut 0 bases from V and 1 base from J; bases unmatched to any gene: 5. Germline CDR1 and CDR2: GTSNPN and SVGIG (reference sequence).

The chain recombines TRBV10-2 with TRBJ2-5; TRBD2 matches at 9 bases. The CDR3 length is 14 residues. V gave up 3 bases and J gave up 3 bases; unmatched junction bases: 2. Germline-derived CDR1 and CDR2 are WSHSY and SAAADI. CDR3 coding DNA: TGCGCCAGCAGTGAAGGCGGGGGGGAAGAGACCCAGTACTTC. The encoded protein is CASSEGGGEETQYF.

The gene calls are TRBV2 and TRBJ1-1, with 7 bases aligning to TRBD1. Germline V gene sequence: CDR1 SNHLY, CDR2 FYNNEI. Germline trimming cut 7 bases from V and 1 base from J; bases unmatched to any gene: 9. CDR3 length: 15 amino acids. The CDR3 is CASNTLGQENTEAFF. The CDR3 bases are TGTGCCAGCAATACATTAGGACAGGAGAACACTGAAGCTTTCTTT.

The chain is built from TRBV11-2 and TRBJ2-3; D might be TRBD1 (5 bases). CDR3 length: 16 residues. Trimming took off 3 bases at V and 4 bases at J, with 17 bases between the two ends. CDR1 is SGHAT, CDR2 FQNNGV, per germline. The CDR3 sequence is CASSFQPGIFPDTQYF. The DNA of the CDR3 is TGTGCCAGCAGCTTCCAGCCAGGGATTTTCCCAGATACGCAGTATTTT.

This clone was counted a few times. Here the CDR3 reads CASSNTPRGMNTEAFF. Here the CDR3 DNA reads TGTGCCAGCAGCAACACCCCCAGGGGAATGAACACTGAAGCTTTCTTT. V and J are TRBV5-6 and TRBJ1-1; the D gene is possibly TRBD1 (6 bases). CDR3 length: 16 residues. Germline CDR1 and CDR2: SGHDT and YYEEEE. Deletions cut 4 bases from V and 0 bases from J, with 16 bases between.

V and J are TRBV5-1 and TRBJ1-1; D is perhaps TRBD1 (6 bases). Germline values: CDR1 SGHRS, CDR2 YFSETQ. The CDR3 totals 13 residues. V lost 4 bases, J lost 8 bases, and 15 bases lay in between. The CDR3 bases are TGCGCCAGCAGCGACCTGCCCGGGACAGAAGCTTTCTTT. Its translation: CASSDLPGTEAFF.

The chain joins TRBV5-5 to TRBJ1-2, with 7 bases fitting TRBD1. CDR3 length: 15 residues. Germline CDR1 reads SGHKS; CDR2 reads YYEKEE (reference sequence). V lost 1 base, J lost 4 bases, and 7 bases stayed unmatched. The CDR3 sequence is CASSLPGGGTYGYTF. In nucleotides, the CDR3 is TGTGCCAGCAGCTTGCCAGGGGGTGGTACCTATGGCTACACCTTC.